This TCR beta chain emerged from a study of blood T cells in healthy people across ages. The length of the CDR3 is 14 residues. Trimming stripped 8 bases from V and 4 bases from J, with 17 bases between. Germline V gives CDR1 MDHEN, CDR2 SYDVKM. The authors drew approximately 10 milliliters of peripheral blood from each donor. A word on this clonotype: Its cognate antigen is unknown.

The second PCR ran roughly 7 to 12 cycles with a sample-barcoded 5' primer and J-beta primers. MiXCR, run by TCRdb on the 5' RACE reads, gives a single entry per CDR3 protein. Here the sample spans 780,000 or so distinct CDR3 sequences, around 50% being singletons. Study findings and constraints: In long-lived donors, naive CD4+ cell counts and diversity exceeded those of aged donors.

This clonotype was sampled from a man in his forties in good health. The sequenced sample was blood. This sequence joins TRBV28 and TRBJ1-2; D is possibly TRBD1 (6 bases). Here the CDR3 reads CASRYSGTPYGYTF. The CDR3 coding sequence is TGTGCCAGCCGGTATAGCGGGACACCCTATGGCTACACCTTC.